The 28 T cell receptor beta chains presented below share a single source sample, sequenced in a study of preoperative IRX-2 immunotherapy in early breast cancer. Treatment meaning: preoperative locoregional IRX-2 cytokine immunotherapy. Sequenced by immunoSEQ multiplex PCR; TCRdb stores in-frame clones only, minus some. The sample consists of over 20,000 clones, approximately 75% of them appearing once. The source material was lymph node tissue, sampled after IRX-2 immunotherapy. The receptors derive from a human donor with breast cancer.

J is TRBJ1-2 and V is TRBV29-1; the D is unclear. The CDR3 runs 14 residues. V was pared by 7 bases and J by 0 bases, with 15 bases between. Germline CDR1 reads SQVTM; CDR2 reads ANQGSEA. CDR3: CSAGRGDPNYGYTF. The CDR3 coding sequence is TGCAGCGCCGGCCGGGGAGACCCTAACTATGGCTACACCTTC. Using reference TRBV29-1 and TRBJ1-2 for the parts outside the CDR3, the full variable domain is SAVISQKPSRDICQRGTSLTIQCQVDSQVTMMFWYRQQPGQSLTLIATANQGSEATYESGFVIDKFPISRPNLTFSTLTVSNMSPEDSSIYLCSAGRGDPNYGYTFGSGTRLTVV.

The V and J genes are TRBV18 and TRBJ1-3, with TRBD1 as a possible D gene (5 bases). Trimming stripped 10 bases from V and 0 bases from J, with 16 bases between. The length of the CDR3 is 15 residues. Germline CDR1 reads KGHSH; CDR2 reads LQKENI. CDR3 in amino acids: CATFRGVHSGNTIYF. In DNA, the CDR3 is TGTGCCACCTTCCGGGGGGTTCACTCTGGAAACACCATATATTTT.

This chain links TRBV29-1 with TRBJ2-1, with 7 bases matching TRBD2. This CDR3 has 15 residues. Germline-derived CDR1 and CDR2 are SQVTM and ANQGSEA. V trimming: 1 base; J trimming: 3 bases; junction bases outside the gene matches: 6. The CDR3 loop reads CSVEGFGTNYNEQFF. In DNA form, the CDR3 reads TGCAGCGTTGAAGGCTTTGGGACTAACTACAATGAGCAGTTCTTC.

V gene TRBV29-1 combines with J gene TRBJ2-2; D might be TRBD2 (6 bases). V was cut by 5 bases and J by 3 bases, with 10 bases left in between. The CDR3 totals 13 residues. Germline V lookup: CDR1 SQVTM, CDR2 ANQGSEA. CDR3 nucleotides: TGCAGCGTTTACCGGGAGTACACCGGGGAGCTGTTTTTT. Its translation is CSVYREYTGELFF.

V gene TRBV10-1 combines with J gene TRBJ2-3, with 9 bases matching TRBD1. CDR1 and CDR2 from the germline V gene are WNHNN and SYGVQD (reference sequence). The CDR3 runs to 16 residues. With V trimmed by 2 bases and J by 3 bases, 6 bases remained unmatched. CDR3 DNA sequence: TGCGCCAGCAGTGAGAGCGGGACAGGGCGGACAGATACGCAGTATTTT. Protein product: CASSESGTGRTDTQYF.

The V and J genes are TRBV18 and TRBJ2-1, with D maybe TRBD1 (5 bases). V shed 4 bases and J shed 5 bases, with 9 bases lying between them. Germline lookup yields CDR1 KGHSH and CDR2 LQKENI. The CDR3 has 13 residues. CDR3 residues: CASSLSRDNEQFF. The CDR3 DNA reads TGTGCCAGCTCACTCTCCAGGGACAATGAGCAGTTCTTC.

This chain connects TRBV5-1 to TRBJ2-2; perhaps TRBD1 as D (5 bases). The germline V gene encodes CDR1 SGHRS and CDR2 YFSETQ. This CDR3 spans 16 amino acids. V lost 0 bases and J 1 base, leaving 10 bases between the germline ends. The CDR3 nucleotides read TGCGCCAGCAGCTTGGGGGGCGCGTTGAACACCGGGGAGCTGTTTTTT. This translates into CASSLGGALNTGELFF.

Details on this clone: A junction end diverges from the germline sequence, so it may reflect a read error. The chain couples TRBV28 to TRBJ2-1; 9 bases align to TRBD2. The CDR3 is made up of 15 amino acids. Germline assignment: CDR1 MDHEN and CDR2 SYDVKM. The CDR3 DNA sequence: TGTGCCAGCAGTTTCCTAGCGGGGTCCTATAATGAGCAGTTCTTC. Translated, it gives CASSFLAGSYNEQFF.

The chain couples TRBV18 to TRBJ2-7; 10 bases map to TRBD2. In germline, CDR1 is KGHSH, CDR2 LQKENI. The CDR3 length is 15 residues. The V and J ends lost 2 bases and 4 bases, in that order; junction bases with no gene match: 5. CDR3 sequence (DNA): TGTGCCAGCTCACCAGACAGCGGGGGGGAATACGAGCAGTACTTC. Translating it yields CASSPDSGGEYEQYF. The full variable domain, completed using reference TRBV18 and TRBJ2-7, is NAGVMQNPRHLVRRRGQEARLRCSPMKGHSHVYWYRQLPEEGLKFMVYLQKENIIDESGMPKERFSAEFPKEGPSILRIQQVVRGDSAAYFCASSPDSGGEYEQYFGPGTRLTVT.

The J gene is TRBJ1-5, the V gene TRBV19, with TRBD1 as a possible D gene (5 bases). Trimming took 6 bases from V and 0 from J, leaving 12 bases between them. The CDR3 has 15 amino acids. Germline lookup yields CDR1 LNHDA and CDR2 SQIVND (reference sequence). The CDR3 protein is CASRTTAYSNQPQHF. In DNA form, the CDR3 reads TGTGCCAGTAGGACGACAGCCTATAGCAATCAGCCCCAGCATTTT.

Concerning this clone itself: One junction end does not reproduce the germline sequence, and a read error may be involved. The CDR3 is CASSVGVQGRNEKLFF. DNA of the CDR3: TGTGCCAGTAGCGTAGGTGTACAGGGTAGGAATGAAAAACTGTTTTTT. The chain recombines TRBV9 with TRBJ1-4, with TRBD1 as a possible D gene (6 bases). Germline lookup yields CDR1 SGDLS and CDR2 YYNGEE. CDR3 length equals 16 residues.

The V gene is TRBV6-8, the J gene TRBJ1-2, with 7 bases identical to TRBD1. This CDR3 has 16 residues. Trimming took 6 bases from V and 4 from J; bases not matched to a gene: 14. Looked up from germline, CDR1 is MNHGY and CDR2 is SAAAGT. The CDR3 loop is CASRRDRVSLRYGYTF. Here the CDR3 DNA reads TGTGCCAGCAGACGAGACAGGGTATCACTCCGCTATGGCTACACCTTC.

This clone was seen only once. The CDR3 spells CASSRERQETQYF. The CDR3 DNA follows: TGTGCCAGCTCACGCGAACGCCAAGAGACCCAGTACTTC. V and J are TRBV18 and TRBJ2-5; D gene unclear. Germline lookup yields CDR1 KGHSH and CDR2 LQKENI. The germline V and J ends were trimmed by 4 bases and 1 base, with 7 bases remaining between them. The CDR3 runs 13 residues.

The chain carries TRBV5-1 and TRBJ2-2; 8 nucleotides match TRBD1. Germline V gene sequence: CDR1 SGHRS, CDR2 YFSETQ. The CDR3 is 14 amino acids. Trimming cost V 4 bases and J 4 bases; bases outside gene matches: 3. CDR3 amino acids: CASSQDRVTGELFF. CDR3 DNA: TGCGCCAGCAGCCAGGACAGGGTCACCGGGGAGCTGTTTTTT.

This chain uses TRBV19 with TRBJ2-2, with D tentatively TRBD1 (6 bases). V shed 7 bases and J shed 3 bases, with 15 bases lying between them. Germline loops: CDR1 LNHDA, CDR2 SQIVND (reference sequence). The CDR3 loop spans 15 amino acids. The CDR3 bases are TGTGCCAGTACTCCGTGGGGGCCGGACACCGGGGAGCTGTTTTTT. It specifies CASTPWGPDTGELFF. The full variable domain, in which reference TRBV19 and TRBJ2-2 provide the parts outside the CDR3, is DGGITQSPKYLFRKEGQNVTLSCEQNLNHDAMYWYRQDPGQGLRLIYYSQIVNDFQKGDIAEGYSVSREKKESFPLTVTSAQKNPTAFYLCASTPWGPDTGELFFGEGSRLTVL.

This clone rates as medium-sized. The rearrangement uses TRBV6-8 and TRBJ1-2; 7 bases match TRBD1. The CDR3 is 20 residues long. Trimming cost V 0 bases and J 3 bases; bases outside gene matches: 19. Germline CDR1 and CDR2: MNHGY and SAAAGT. The CDR3 protein is CASSYSIEWEWAGGYYGYTF. The CDR3 bases are TGTGCCAGCAGTTACTCGATCGAGTGGGAGTGGGCAGGGGGGTACTATGGCTACACCTTC.

The CDR3 protein is CASEVVGETQYF. The CDR3 region has the DNA TGTGCCTCCGAGGTAGTAGGAGAGACCCAGTACTTC. This chain links TRBV6-8 with TRBJ2-5, with unresolved D. V dropped 11 bases and J dropped 4 bases, with 14 bases sitting between them. Germline V gives CDR1 MNHGY, CDR2 SAAAGT. CDR3 length equals 12 residues.

The chain is built from TRBV30 and TRBJ2-1; 11 bases are a match to TRBD2. The ends lost 8 bases at V and 8 bases at J; junction bases unmatched: 5. This CDR3 has 12 amino acids. Germline V gene lookup returns CDR1 GTSNPN and CDR2 SVGIG (reference sequence). CDR3 sequence: CANSGGAYEQFF. CDR3 in DNA: TGTGCCAATAGCGGGGGGGCCTATGAGCAGTTCTTC.

For the CDR3, the DNA is TGTGCCAGTAGTATTTGGGGGCGAAGCAATCAGCCCCAGCATTTT. Translated, it gives CASSIWGRSNQPQHF. The V and J genes are TRBV19 and TRBJ1-5, with D maybe TRBD1 (6 bases). The CDR3 has 15 residues. Germline lookup yields CDR1 LNHDA and CDR2 SQIVND (reference sequence). Trimming took off 3 bases at V and 1 base at J, with 10 bases between the two ends.

V is TRBV19 and J is TRBJ2-5; D uncertain. Trimming removed 5 bases from V and 2 bases from J, with 9 bases in between. The CDR3 is 13 residues long. CDR1 and CDR2 (germline): LNHDA, SQIVND (reference sequence). The CDR3 region has the DNA TGTGCCAGTAGTTCCCGACCTCAAGAGACCCAGTACTTC. Translating gives CASSSRPQETQYF.

The V gene is TRBV10-2, the J gene TRBJ2-7; D tentatively reads TRBD1 or TRBD2 (5 bases each). This CDR3 contains 13 residues. The germline V gene has CDR1 WSHSY and CDR2 SAAADI. V shed 4 bases and J shed 2 bases, with 9 bases lying between them. The chain's CDR3 is CASSGDGPYEQYV. The DNA of the CDR3 is TGCGCCAGCAGTGGGGACGGACCCTACGAGCAGTACGTC.

The rearrangement uses TRBV19 and TRBJ1-1; D call uncertain. V lost 6 bases, J lost 1 base, and 12 bases lay in between. CDR1 is LNHDA, CDR2 SQIVND, per germline (reference sequence). This CDR3 is 14 amino acids long. The CDR3 bases are TGTGCCAGTAGGACCGGACGGACGAACACTGAAGCTTTCTTT. As protein: CASRTGRTNTEAFF.

The chain joins TRBV6-8 to TRBJ1-1; D is unclear. In germline, CDR1 is MNHGY, CDR2 SAAAGT. This CDR3 is 12 amino acids long. V was pared by 4 bases and J by 7 bases, with 10 bases between. The CDR3 DNA sequence: TGTGCCAGCAGTTCCACGGGATTTGAAGCTTTCTTT. This gives the protein CASSSTGFEAFF.

The rearrangement uses TRBV19 and TRBJ1-1; the D is unclear. The germline V gene encodes CDR1 LNHDA and CDR2 SQIVND (reference sequence). V was clipped by 1 base and J by 1 base, with 7 bases between them. The CDR3 has 14 amino acids. The DNA of the CDR3 is TGTGCCAGTAGTATAGCTAACAGGAACACTGAAGCTTTCTTT. Translating gives CASSIANRNTEAFF.

The chain has TRBV6-7 and TRBJ1-4, with D possibly TRBD1 on 6 matching bases. TRBV6-7 is an ORF, and what it does is uncertain. CDR3 length: 18 amino acids. V gave up 5 bases and J gave up 1 base, with 20 bases separating them. DNA for the CDR3: TGTGCCAGCAGTGAAGGGGGGGGCAGCCTCTTAACTAATGAAAAACTGTTTTTT. It yields the protein CASSEGGGSLLTNEKLFF.

This clone was observed a handful of times. This chain uses TRBV7-4 with TRBJ2-2; a weak D match, TRBD2 (6 bases). In germline, CDR1 is SGHVT, CDR2 SQSDAQ. V lost 7 bases to trimming and J lost 5 bases, with 11 bases between them. The CDR3 consists of 13 residues. For the CDR3, the DNA is TGTGCCAGCATCCCCCGGGGGACCGGGGAGCTGTTTTTT. It encodes CASIPRGTGELFF.

This CDR3 reads CAIRSTGSSYEQYF. CDR3 nucleotide sequence: TGTGCCATCAGATCGACAGGCTCCTCCTACGAGCAGTACTTC. The chain carries TRBV6-8 and TRBJ2-7; D possibly corresponds to TRBD1 (6 bases). This CDR3 spans 14 amino acids. Germline CDR1 MNHGY, CDR2 SAAAGT. V lost 10 bases and J lost 0, with 16 bases in between.

This clone showed up just once. This chain joins TRBV11-3 and TRBJ1-1, with a weak D call TRBD1 (5 bases). The V gene's germline CDR1 is SGHNT and CDR2 YENEEA. CDR3 length: 16 amino acids. Trimming shortened V by 5 bases and J by 0 bases, and 16 bases separated the two germline ends. The CDR3: CASSHGDRPVNTEAFF. CDR3 bases: TGTGCCAGCAGCCATGGGGACCGGCCGGTGAACACTGAAGCTTTCTTT.